The T cell receptor (beta chain) under discussion was sequenced for a study of spatial heterogeneity in lung cancer. Whole-study results and caveats: How many expanded intratumoral alpha and beta TCRs were present tracked the tumor mutation count, which was a count of nonsynonymous mutations. Tumor T-cell coverage was an estimated 7% or so for alpha and more than 11% for beta chains.

Losses at the gene ends were 6 bases for V and 5 bases for J; bases not matched to a gene: 7. Germline V gives CDR1 MNHNY, CDR2 SVGAGI (reference sequence). CDR3 length: 15 amino acids. In regard to this clonotype: Its antigen is undetermined.

As to time point: sample taken at primary tumor resection. Whole RNA, which was extracted from tumor, nontumor lung tissue or frozen PBMC, was sequenced without any cell sorting. Each TCR cDNA molecule carried a unique molecular identifier. Each CDR3 protein gets one entry after TCRdb re-called the 5' RACE reads with MiXCR. Of roughly 5,700 distinct CDR3 sequences in the sample, under 30% were seen once. This sequence was found in a male donor with early-stage non-small cell lung cancer. This sequence joins TRBV6-6 and TRBJ2-2; 9 bases fit TRBD1. The sequencing used lung tumor tissue, collected at surgery. CDR3 in DNA: TGTGCCAGCAGCGGGACAGGGCGTCGAACCGGGGAGCTGTTTTTT. Translated, it gives CASSGTGRRTGELFF.